The 10 T cell receptor beta chains presented below share a single source sample, sequenced in a study of blood T cells in healthy people across ages. PCR was performed a second time for roughly 7 to 12 cycles using a sample-barcoded 5' primer and a J-beta primer mix. TCRdb called the 5' RACE reads again in MiXCR, with one record for every CDR3 protein. The data show hundreds of thousands of distinct CDR3 sequences, around 24% seen once. Another study also made use of these data, one on T cells of mothers and their children.

Source material: blood. Source of these receptors: a boy younger than 18 in good health.

Comments on this clonotype: A read error may account for a junction end that differs from germline. V gene TRBV7-2 combines with J gene TRBJ1-2, with 7 positions matching TRBD1. In germline, CDR1 is SGHTA, CDR2 FQGNSA. The CDR3 is made up of 14 amino acids. The CDR3 sequence is CAGSLDRADYGYTF. The CDR3 region has the DNA TGTGCCGGCAGCTTAGACAGGGCGGACTATGGCTACACCTTC.

This clonotype was seen a handful of times. CDR3 in DNA: TGTGCCAGCAGCTTAGTCTGGGGCAATCAGCCCCAGCATTTT. Protein: CASSLVWGNQPQHF. This chain uses TRBV7-2 with TRBJ1-5; D is ambiguous. V was shortened by 1 base and J by 2 bases, with 6 bases between the two germline ends. CDR1 and CDR2 (germline): SGHTA, FQGNSA. The CDR3 totals 14 residues.

This clonotype was seen only a few times. J is TRBJ2-6 and V is TRBV21-1; the table's D gene call, TRBD1, was not cross checked with the DNA. TRBV21-1 is a listed pseudogene. This CDR3 is built from 21 residues. The CDR3 DNA is TGTGCCAGCAGCCTAACCCGGGGAGATCTCCACTCTTTCTCTGGGGCCAACGTCCTGACTTTC. Protein sequence: CASSLTRGDLHSFSGANVLTF.

About this clonotype: Given a much more abundant clone one base away, this may be a read error. This chain connects TRBV4-3 to TRBJ2-3; 7 bases align to TRBD2. Germline CDR1 is LGHNA and CDR2 is YSLEER. The CDR3 sequence is 14 residues long. Unmatched junction bases numbered 3, after V lost 3 bases and J lost 3 bases. CDR3 sequence: CASSHVGGTDTQYF. CDR3 bases: TGCGCCAGCAGCCATGTGGGGGGGACAGATACGCAGTATTTT.

This clonotype turned up a few times. Just one base apart from a much larger clone, this may be a read error. The chain joins TRBV9 to TRBJ2-3; either TRBD1 or TRBD2 may fit D (5 bases each). Per the germline V gene, CDR1 is SGDLS and CDR2 is YYNGEE. With 4 bases removed from V and 2 bases from J, the gap between germline ends came to 17 bases. CDR3 size: 16 residues. CDR3 region: CASSTGPGTYTDTQYF. The CDR3 nucleotides are TGTGCCAGCAGCACGGGACCAGGGACCTACACAGATACGCAGTATTTT.

There are a few counts of this clonotype. The CDR3 DNA reads as TGTGCCAGCAGCCTCCGACAGGAGTCTGAAAAACTGTTTTTT. This translates into CASSLRQESEKLFF. The chain recombines TRBV11-2 with TRBJ1-4; D is possibly TRBD1 (6 bases). The CDR3 extends over 14 amino acids. Germline CDR1 is SGHAT and CDR2 is FQNNGV. Trimming cost V 5 bases and J 7 bases, with 14 bases left between them. Combining the CDR3 with reference TRBV11-2 and TRBJ1-4 gives the whole variable domain EAGVAQSPRYKIIEKRQSVAFWCNPISGHATLYWYQQILGQGPKLLIQFQNNGVVDDSQLPKDRFSAERLKGVDSTLKIQPAKLEDSAVYLCASSLRQESEKLFFGSGTQLSVL.

This rearrangement joins TRBV12-5 to TRBJ1-1; D not resolved. Germline V gene data show CDR1 as LGHNT and CDR2 as FRNRAP. V was cut by 6 bases and J by 1 base, with 12 bases left in between. The CDR3 has 14 amino acids. The chain's CDR3 is CASGTLLQNTEAFF. As DNA, the CDR3 is TGTGCTAGTGGAACCCTCCTACAGAACACTGAAGCTTTCTTT.

The V and J genes are TRBV28 and TRBJ1-6; 8 nucleotides agree with TRBD1. Germline CDR1 reads MDHEN; CDR2 reads SYDVKM. V was pared by 5 bases and J by 6 bases, with 3 bases of the junction left unmatched. This CDR3 spans 14 amino acids. The chain's CDR3 is CASSHRGGNSPLHF. CDR3 DNA: TGTGCCAGCAGTCACAGGGGGGGTAATTCACCCCTCCACTTT.

The V and J genes are TRBV25-1 and TRBJ2-1; D remains unclear. V was pared by 1 base and J by 2 bases, with 15 bases between. CDR1 and CDR2 (germline): MGHDK, SYGVNS. This CDR3 has 17 amino acids. CDR3 protein: CASSESPARNPYNEQFF. DNA for the CDR3: TGTGCCAGCAGTGAATCACCGGCGAGGAACCCCTACAATGAGCAGTTCTTC. The full variable domain, its missing parts supplied by reference TRBV25-1 and TRBJ2-1, is EADIYQTPRYLVIGTGKKITLECSQTMGHDKMYWYQQDPGMELHLIHYSYGVNSTEKGDLSSESTVSRIRTEHFPLTLESARPSHTSQYLCASSESPARNPYNEQFFGPGTRLTVL.

This clonotype was observed a few times. The CDR3 here is CASSLAGGASTNEKLFF. As DNA, the CDR3 is TGCGCCAGCAGCTTGGCAGGGGGCGCATCAACTAATGAAAAACTGTTTTTT. The rearrangement uses TRBV5-1 and TRBJ1-4; TRBD1 agrees at 8 bases. Looked up from germline, CDR1 is SGHRS and CDR2 is YFSETQ. Trimming removed 0 bases from V and 0 bases from J; junction bases left unmatched: 4. The length of the CDR3 is 17 residues.